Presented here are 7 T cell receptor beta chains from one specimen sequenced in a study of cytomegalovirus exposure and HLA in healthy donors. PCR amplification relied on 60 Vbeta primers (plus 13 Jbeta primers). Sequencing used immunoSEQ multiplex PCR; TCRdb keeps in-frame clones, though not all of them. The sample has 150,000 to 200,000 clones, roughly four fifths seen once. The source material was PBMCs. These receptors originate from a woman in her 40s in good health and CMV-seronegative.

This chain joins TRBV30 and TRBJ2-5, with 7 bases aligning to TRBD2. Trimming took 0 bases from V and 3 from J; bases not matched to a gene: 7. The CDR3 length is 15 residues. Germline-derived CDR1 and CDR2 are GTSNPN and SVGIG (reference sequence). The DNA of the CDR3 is TGTGCCTGGAGTGTTGGACTAGGGGCGAAAGAGACCCAGTACTTC. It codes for CAWSVGLGAKETQYF.

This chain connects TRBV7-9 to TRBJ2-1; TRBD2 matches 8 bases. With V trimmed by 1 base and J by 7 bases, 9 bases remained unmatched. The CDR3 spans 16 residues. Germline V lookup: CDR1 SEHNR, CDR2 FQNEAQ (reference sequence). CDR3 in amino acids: CASSLGQSGRLNEQFF. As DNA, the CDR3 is TGTGCCAGCAGCTTAGGTCAAAGCGGGAGATTGAATGAGCAGTTCTTC.

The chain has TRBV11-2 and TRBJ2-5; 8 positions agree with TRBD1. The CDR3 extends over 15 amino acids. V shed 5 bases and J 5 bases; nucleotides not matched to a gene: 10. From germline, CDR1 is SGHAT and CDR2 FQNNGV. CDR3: CASSNTGTGRETQYF. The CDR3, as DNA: TGTGCCAGCAGCAATACCGGGACAGGCAGGGAGACCCAGTACTTC.

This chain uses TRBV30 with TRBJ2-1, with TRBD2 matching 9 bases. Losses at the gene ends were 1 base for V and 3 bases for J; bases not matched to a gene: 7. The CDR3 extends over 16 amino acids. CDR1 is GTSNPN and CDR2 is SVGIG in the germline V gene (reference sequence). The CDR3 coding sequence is TGTGCCTGGAGTGGGGCGGGAGGGTTTAACTACAATGAGCAGTTCTTC. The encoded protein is CAWSGAGGFNYNEQFF.

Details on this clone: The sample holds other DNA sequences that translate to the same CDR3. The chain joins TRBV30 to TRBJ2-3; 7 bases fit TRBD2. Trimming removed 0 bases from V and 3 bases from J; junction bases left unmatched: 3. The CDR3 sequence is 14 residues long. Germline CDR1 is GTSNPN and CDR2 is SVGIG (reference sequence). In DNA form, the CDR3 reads TGTGCCTGGAGTGTAGGCGGGGGTACAGATACGCAGTATTTT. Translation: CAWSVGGGTDTQYF.

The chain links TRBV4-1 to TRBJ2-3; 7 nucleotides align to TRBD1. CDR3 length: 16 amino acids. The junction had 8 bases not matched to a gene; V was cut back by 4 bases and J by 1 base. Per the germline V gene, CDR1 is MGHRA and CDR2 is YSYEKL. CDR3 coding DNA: TGCGCCAGCAGCCCCATGGACAGGTCGGGCACAGATACGCAGTATTTT. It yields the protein CASSPMDRSGTDTQYF.

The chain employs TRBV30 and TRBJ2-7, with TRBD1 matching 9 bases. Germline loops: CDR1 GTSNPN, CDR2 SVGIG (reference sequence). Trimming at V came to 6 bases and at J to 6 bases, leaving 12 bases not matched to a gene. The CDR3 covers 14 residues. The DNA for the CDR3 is TGTGCCTGTGTCCGTTGGGACAGGGACAGCGAGCAGTACTTC. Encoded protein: CACVRWDRDSEQYF.